The 12 T cell receptor beta chains below come from one sample, sequenced in a study of blood T cell repertoires in COVID-19. Profiling relied on immunoSEQ multiplex PCR, and the TCRdb table lists in-frame clones only, not all of them. The sample has hundreds of thousands of clones; 70% to 90% are singletons. The sequenced sample was peripheral blood. The receptors originated from a woman between 25 and 40 years old with COVID-19, enrolled during active disease.

The chain is built from TRBV5-6 and TRBJ2-6; tentatively, D is TRBD2 (5 bases). The CDR3 is 18 residues long. The germline V and J ends were trimmed by 4 bases and 0 bases, with 17 bases remaining between them. The germline gives CDR1 SGHDT, CDR2 YYEEEE. CDR3 residues: CASSATGFTGSGANVLTF. CDR3 in DNA: TGTGCCAGCAGCGCGACGGGGTTTACGGGCTCTGGGGCCAACGTCCTGACTTTC.

This clone occurred once. V gene TRBV21-1 combines with J gene TRBJ2-7; the D call in the table, TRBD1, was not verified against the DNA. TRBV21-1 is described as a pseudogene. CDR3 size: 17 residues. The CDR3, as DNA: TGTGCCAGCAGCAAAGCGTTTGTCAGAAACACCTCCTACGAGCAGTACGTC. Amino acids: CASSKAFVRNTSYEQYV.

The V and J genes are TRBV29-1 and TRBJ2-1; 9 bases are a match to TRBD2. Germline V gene data show CDR1 as SQVTM and CDR2 as ANQGSEA. CDR3 length: 15 residues. V shed 6 bases, J shed 12 bases, and the junction held 18 bases outside the gene matches. The CDR3 loop is CSVGLRLAGKVGQFF. CDR3 nucleotides: TGCAGCGTCGGCCTCCGGCTAGCGGGGAAGGTTGGGCAGTTCTTC.

V usage is TRBV19 and J usage is TRBJ1-2; a possible D gene is TRBD1 (5 bases). CDR1 and CDR2 from the germline V gene are LNHDA and SQIVND (reference sequence). Deletions cut 7 bases from V and 1 base from J, with 10 bases between. The CDR3 runs to 13 residues. The CDR3 is CASTRDFNYGYTF. The CDR3 DNA is TGTGCCAGTACCCGGGACTTTAACTATGGCTACACCTTC.

V usage is TRBV7-2 and J usage is TRBJ1-6; 11 positions match TRBD1. Trimming removed 4 bases from V and 7 bases from J; junction bases left unmatched: 12. This CDR3 is built from 18 residues. CDR1 is SGHTA, CDR2 FQGNSA, per germline. In nucleotides, the CDR3 is TGTGCCAGCAGCTCCGGGACAGGGGGTAGGGCAGGAAATTCACCCCTCCACTTT. This encodes CASSSGTGGRAGNSPLHF.

The gene calls are TRBV7-9 and TRBJ2-1, with TRBD1 matching 7 bases. The CDR3 has 16 amino acids. Trimming cost V 2 bases and J 5 bases; bases outside gene matches: 9. Germline CDR1 reads SEHNR; CDR2 reads FQNEAQ (reference sequence). Written as DNA, the CDR3 is TGTGCCAGCAGCTTACCCCGGGGACAGCGTAACAATGAGCAGTTCTTC. Its translation is CASSLPRGQRNNEQFF.

This clone was seen once. V gene TRBV28 combines with J gene TRBJ1-1; D unresolved. CDR1 and CDR2 (germline): MDHEN, SYDVKM. V lost 3 bases to trimming and J lost 0 bases, with 8 bases between them. The CDR3 totals 14 residues. The CDR3 region is CASSFTGLNTEAFF. The CDR3 region has the DNA TGTGCCAGCAGTTTTACGGGGTTGAACACTGAAGCTTTCTTT.

The CDR3 sequence is CASSLGEAGAFF. The CDR3 DNA sequence: TGTGCCAGCAGCCTTGGGGAGGCGGGAGCTTTCTTT. V gene TRBV7-2 combines with J gene TRBJ1-1; the D is unclear. From germline, CDR1 is SGHTA and CDR2 FQGNSA. V lost 5 bases and J 10 bases, leaving 14 bases between the germline ends. The CDR3 covers 12 residues.

The chain recombines TRBV7-2 with TRBJ1-1; 7 bases fit TRBD1. The germline V gene encodes CDR1 SGHTA and CDR2 FQGNSA. With V trimmed by 3 bases and J by 5 bases, 15 bases remained unmatched. The CDR3 extends over 17 amino acids. CDR3 sequence (DNA): TGTGCCAGCAGCTTCCCCCTTAGACAGGGCTCAAGAACTGAAGCTTTCTTT. Translating it yields CASSFPLRQGSRTEAFF. The entire variable domain, with the rest obtained from reference TRBV7-2 and TRBJ1-1, is as follows: GAGVSQSPSNKVTEKGKDVELRCDPISGHTALYWYRQSLGQGLEFLIYFQGNSAPDKSGLPSDRFSAERTGGSVSTLTIQRTQQEDSAVYLCASSFPLRQGSRTEAFFGQGTRLTVV.

The chain combines TRBV5-1 with TRBJ2-3; D gene ambiguous. The CDR3 loop spans 14 amino acids. CDR1 is SGHRS, CDR2 YFSETQ, per germline. V was trimmed by 4 bases and J by 2 bases, leaving 11 bases between them. CDR3 residues: CASSGEVSTDTQYF. In DNA, the CDR3 is TGCGCCAGCAGCGGAGAAGTTTCCACAGATACGCAGTATTTT.

The rearrangement links TRBV4-3 to TRBJ2-7; TRBD1 might be the D (5 bases). The germline CDR1 and CDR2 sequences are LGHNA and YSLEER. The CDR3 is made up of 16 amino acids. V was shortened by 0 bases and J by 4 bases, with 16 bases between the two germline ends. The DNA for the CDR3 is TGCGCCAGCAGCCAAGATCGGTCAGGGTTAGGATACGAGCAGTACTTC. This encodes CASSQDRSGLGYEQYF.

Here the CDR3 reads CASEPLNTGELFF. The CDR3 region has the DNA TGTGCCAGCGAGCCTTTGAACACCGGGGAGCTGTTTTTT. V gene TRBV19 combines with J gene TRBJ2-2; D unclear. The germline gives CDR1 LNHDA, CDR2 SQIVND (reference sequence). This CDR3 spans 13 amino acids. Trimming took off 9 bases at V and 1 base at J, with 9 bases between the two ends.